These 21 T cell receptor beta chains share one sample of origin, sequenced in a study of CD8 T cells in Susac syndrome (dated by TCRdb to about 2019). Library preparation used the immunoSEQ multiplex PCR assay. RNA was extracted using the RNeasy kit, and about 0.45 to 1 microgram was reverse transcribed with random hexamers. The raw public reads went through TCRdb reprocessing: fastp at Q25, MiXCR clone calling, in-frame beta chains kept. Identical CDR3 protein sequences are pooled into one entry, listed with their most common genes and DNA. The sample profile shows 85,000 to 130,000 distinct CDR3 sequences; roughly 94% of them were found once. The ten largest make up over 0.4% of the sample. Sequencing was performed on CD8+ T cells from PBMCs. All receptors come from a human donor with Susac syndrome.

The rearrangement joins TRBV15 to TRBJ2-5; D gene ambiguous. Deletions cut 5 bases from V and 7 bases from J, with 8 bases between. This CDR3 is built from 11 residues. CDR1 and CDR2 from the germline V gene are LNHNV and YYDKDF (reference sequence). DNA of the CDR3: TGTGCCACCAGCTACGTAGGGACCCAGTACTTC. The encoded protein is CATSYVGTQYF.

V usage is TRBV27 and J usage is TRBJ2-7; 7 bases agree with TRBD1. Germline assignment: CDR1 MNHEY and CDR2 SMNVEV (reference sequence). The junction had 8 bases not matched to a gene; V was cut back by 6 bases and J by 0 bases. The CDR3 runs 15 residues. The CDR3 nucleotides are TGTGCCAGCAGGTTCTCCCGGGACAGCTCCTACGAGCAGTACTTC. Translating gives CASRFSRDSSYEQYF.

V usage is TRBV9 and J usage is TRBJ1-1, with D possibly being TRBD1 (5 bases). The CDR3 has 13 residues. Germline lookup yields CDR1 SGDLS and CDR2 YYNGEE. Trimming took 4 bases from V and 4 from J, leaving 11 bases between them. The CDR3 DNA sequence: TGTGCCAGCAGCATAGGGGCTAGCACTGAAGCTTTCTTT. Translating it yields CASSIGASTEAFF.

Only one count was recorded for this clonotype. The chain combines TRBV19 with TRBJ1-1, with no clear D. The V gene lost 3 bases and the J gene lost 2 bases, with 7 bases spanning the gap. The CDR3 covers 13 residues. Germline V gene sequence: CDR1 LNHDA, CDR2 SQIVND (reference sequence). In DNA, the CDR3 is TGTGCCAGTAGTATCAACGTTAACACTGAAGCTTTCTTT. Translating gives CASSINVNTEAFF.

CDR3 residues: CASKAGINSPLHF. The CDR3 DNA follows: TGTGCCAGCAAGGCGGGGATTAATTCACCCCTCCACTTT. The chain couples TRBV6-5 to TRBJ1-6; D remains ambiguous. V lost 7 bases and J 6 bases, leaving 10 bases between the germline ends. CDR3 length: 13 amino acids. Germline V CDR1 and CDR2: MNHEY, SVGAGI.

The V gene is TRBV2, the J gene TRBJ1-2; D may be TRBD1 (6 bases). CDR1 and CDR2 from the germline V gene are SNHLY and FYNNEI. The CDR3 covers 13 residues. V shed 0 bases and J shed 5 bases, with 7 bases lying between them. CDR3 sequence reads: CASSEAGGYGYTF. CDR3 in DNA: TGTGCCAGCAGTGAAGCAGGGGGATATGGCTACACCTTC.

The V gene is TRBV6-2 or TRBV6-3, the J gene TRBJ2-5; perhaps TRBD1 as D (6 bases). V lost 8 bases and J lost 1, with 14 bases in between. The CDR3 sequence is 14 residues long. Germline V gives CDR1 MNHEY, CDR2 SVGEGT. The CDR3 protein is CASAPTGIQETQYF. The CDR3 nucleotides read TGTGCCAGCGCACCTACAGGGATCCAAGAGACCCAGTACTTC.

V and J are TRBV27 and TRBJ1-5; D not resolved. The CDR3 sequence is 15 residues long. V dropped 5 bases and J dropped 2 bases, with 13 bases sitting between them. CDR1 and CDR2 from the germline V gene are MNHEY and SMNVEV (reference sequence). CDR3 protein: CASSPDGGGNQPQHF. In DNA form, the CDR3 reads TGTGCCAGCAGTCCAGATGGTGGGGGCAATCAGCCCCAGCATTTT.

The genes are TRBV11-2 and TRBJ1-1; no clear D. CDR1 SGHAT and CDR2 FQNNGV come from the germline V gene. V was trimmed by 5 bases and J by 5 bases, leaving 15 bases between them. The length of the CDR3 is 14 residues. The CDR3 here is CASSLGPAGTEAFF. DNA of the CDR3: TGTGCCAGCAGCCTGGGCCCGGCCGGGACTGAAGCTTTCTTT.

The rearrangement uses TRBV2 and TRBJ1-5; no definite D call. Germline CDR1 SNHLY, CDR2 FYNNEI. V was clipped by 4 bases and J by 0 bases, with 4 bases between them. The CDR3 is made up of 13 amino acids. The CDR3 DNA follows: TGTGCCAGCAGTGTGTATAGCAATCAGCCCCAGCATTTT. Protein sequence: CASSVYSNQPQHF.

The chain couples TRBV7-9 to TRBJ1-2, with D unclear. The CDR3 length is 11 residues. V lost 8 bases, J lost 6 bases, and 10 bases lay in between. The germline V gene has CDR1 SEHNR and CDR2 FQNEAQ (reference sequence). The CDR3 is CASQRSDGYTF. The CDR3 region has the DNA TGTGCCAGCCAGAGGTCGGATGGCTACACCTTC. Full variable domain (rest looked up from reference TRBV7-9 and TRBJ1-2): DTGVSQNPRHKITKRGQNVTFRCDPISEHNRLYWYRQTLGQGPEFLTYFQNEAQLEKSRLLSDRFSAERPKGSFSTLEIQRTEQGDSAMYLCASQRSDGYTFGSGTRLTVV.

This clonotype has a single count. This chain links TRBV15 with TRBJ2-5; 7 bases map to TRBD1. This CDR3 has 14 amino acids. V dropped 0 bases and J dropped 4; count of bases not matched to a gene: 2. Germline V gives CDR1 LNHNV, CDR2 YYDKDF (reference sequence). The CDR3 DNA sequence: TGTGCCACCAGCAGAGAGCCAGGGGGAGAGACCCAGTACTTC. It is translated as CATSREPGGETQYF.

The chain recombines TRBV13 with TRBJ2-1; TRBD2 aligns across 12 bases. CDR3 size: 15 residues. From germline, CDR1 is PRHDT and CDR2 FYEKMQ (reference sequence). The trim removed 5 bases at V and 10 bases at J, leaving 9 bases unmatched. CDR3 sequence: CASSQLAGGPGEQFF. The CDR3 nucleotides read TGTGCCAGCAGCCAGCTAGCGGGGGGGCCGGGGGAGCAGTTCTTC.

The chain joins TRBV20-1 to TRBJ2-5; tentatively, D is TRBD2 (5 bases). Trimming removed 3 bases from V and 5 bases from J, with 25 bases in between. Germline V CDR1 and CDR2: DFQATT, SNEGSKA (reference sequence). CDR3 length: 17 amino acids. The CDR3 coding sequence is TGCAGTGCTAGGTTCAACGGGGTCACCGGAGCAAGGGAGACCCAGTACTTC. Amino acid sequence: CSARFNGVTGARETQYF.

The chain couples TRBV5-1 to TRBJ2-2; D uncertain. Trimming removed 0 bases at V and 4 bases at J, with 7 bases between. Looked up from germline, CDR1 is SGHRS and CDR2 is YFSETQ. This CDR3 has 14 amino acids. The DNA for the CDR3 is TGCGCCAGCAGCTTGGTACAGCCCACCGGGGAGCTGTTTTTT. Protein: CASSLVQPTGELFF.

V usage is TRBV6-7 and J usage is TRBJ1-4; D gene ambiguous. TRBV6-7 is sorted into the ORF group, with uncertain function. The V gene lost 4 bases and the J gene lost 13 bases, with 13 bases spanning the gap. The CDR3 has 12 residues. CDR3 sequence reads: CASSFTGRRLFF. The CDR3 bases are TGTGCCAGCAGTTTCACGGGCAGGCGACTGTTTTTT.

The J gene is TRBJ2-2, the V gene TRBV29-1, with no clear D. CDR1 is SQVTM, CDR2 ANQGSEA, per germline. This CDR3 is built from 12 residues. Trimming removed 5 bases at V and 2 bases at J, with 6 bases between. DNA for the CDR3: TGCAGCGTTCTAGATAACACCGGGGAGCTGTTTTTT. Encoded protein: CSVLDNTGELFF.

This clonotype was seen a single time. The J gene is TRBJ2-7, the V gene TRBV11-2; TRBD1 or TRBD2 may be the D gene (6 bases each). Between the trimmed V and J ends, which lost 5 bases and 6 bases, there was a span of 14 bases. The CDR3 runs to 13 residues. The germline V gene encodes CDR1 SGHAT and CDR2 FQNNGV. The CDR3 DNA follows: TGTGCCAGCAGCCCCCCGGGGGCGAGCGAGCAGTACTTC. Its protein product is CASSPPGASEQYF. The full variable domain, completed using reference TRBV11-2 and TRBJ2-7, is EAGVAQSPRYKIIEKRQSVAFWCNPISGHATLYWYQQILGQGPKLLIQFQNNGVVDDSQLPKDRFSAERLKGVDSTLKIQPAKLEDSAVYLCASSPPGASEQYFGPGTRLTVT.

This clonotype was counted a single time. The chain is built from TRBV11-2 and TRBJ2-3; maybe TRBD2 (6 bases). Germline V gives CDR1 SGHAT, CDR2 FQNNGV. The CDR3 totals 13 residues. V was cut by 5 bases and J by 3 bases, with 9 bases left in between. DNA for the CDR3: TGTGCCAGCAGCCAGACTAGGACAGATACGCAGTATTTT. It yields the protein CASSQTRTDTQYF.

The rearrangement joins TRBV14 to TRBJ2-1, with 9 nucleotides matching TRBD2. After removal of 4 bases from V and 5 bases from J, the junction contained 6 bases not matched to a gene. This CDR3 is 15 amino acids long. The germline gives CDR1 SGHDN, CDR2 FVKESK. The CDR3: CASSLLPSGDNEQFF. The DNA for the CDR3 is TGTGCCAGCAGCCTCCTCCCTAGCGGGGACAATGAGCAGTTCTTC.

The V call is TRBV27, the J call TRBJ2-2, with D possibly matching TRBD1 (6 bases). CDR3 length equals 14 residues. The V end lost 4 bases, the J end lost 7 bases, and 13 bases lay between the germline ends. Germline lookup yields CDR1 MNHEY and CDR2 SMNVEV (reference sequence). The CDR3 region has the DNA TGTGCCAGCAGTTCAGGGGTCGGTATCGGGGAGCTGTTTTTT. It encodes CASSSGVGIGELFF.